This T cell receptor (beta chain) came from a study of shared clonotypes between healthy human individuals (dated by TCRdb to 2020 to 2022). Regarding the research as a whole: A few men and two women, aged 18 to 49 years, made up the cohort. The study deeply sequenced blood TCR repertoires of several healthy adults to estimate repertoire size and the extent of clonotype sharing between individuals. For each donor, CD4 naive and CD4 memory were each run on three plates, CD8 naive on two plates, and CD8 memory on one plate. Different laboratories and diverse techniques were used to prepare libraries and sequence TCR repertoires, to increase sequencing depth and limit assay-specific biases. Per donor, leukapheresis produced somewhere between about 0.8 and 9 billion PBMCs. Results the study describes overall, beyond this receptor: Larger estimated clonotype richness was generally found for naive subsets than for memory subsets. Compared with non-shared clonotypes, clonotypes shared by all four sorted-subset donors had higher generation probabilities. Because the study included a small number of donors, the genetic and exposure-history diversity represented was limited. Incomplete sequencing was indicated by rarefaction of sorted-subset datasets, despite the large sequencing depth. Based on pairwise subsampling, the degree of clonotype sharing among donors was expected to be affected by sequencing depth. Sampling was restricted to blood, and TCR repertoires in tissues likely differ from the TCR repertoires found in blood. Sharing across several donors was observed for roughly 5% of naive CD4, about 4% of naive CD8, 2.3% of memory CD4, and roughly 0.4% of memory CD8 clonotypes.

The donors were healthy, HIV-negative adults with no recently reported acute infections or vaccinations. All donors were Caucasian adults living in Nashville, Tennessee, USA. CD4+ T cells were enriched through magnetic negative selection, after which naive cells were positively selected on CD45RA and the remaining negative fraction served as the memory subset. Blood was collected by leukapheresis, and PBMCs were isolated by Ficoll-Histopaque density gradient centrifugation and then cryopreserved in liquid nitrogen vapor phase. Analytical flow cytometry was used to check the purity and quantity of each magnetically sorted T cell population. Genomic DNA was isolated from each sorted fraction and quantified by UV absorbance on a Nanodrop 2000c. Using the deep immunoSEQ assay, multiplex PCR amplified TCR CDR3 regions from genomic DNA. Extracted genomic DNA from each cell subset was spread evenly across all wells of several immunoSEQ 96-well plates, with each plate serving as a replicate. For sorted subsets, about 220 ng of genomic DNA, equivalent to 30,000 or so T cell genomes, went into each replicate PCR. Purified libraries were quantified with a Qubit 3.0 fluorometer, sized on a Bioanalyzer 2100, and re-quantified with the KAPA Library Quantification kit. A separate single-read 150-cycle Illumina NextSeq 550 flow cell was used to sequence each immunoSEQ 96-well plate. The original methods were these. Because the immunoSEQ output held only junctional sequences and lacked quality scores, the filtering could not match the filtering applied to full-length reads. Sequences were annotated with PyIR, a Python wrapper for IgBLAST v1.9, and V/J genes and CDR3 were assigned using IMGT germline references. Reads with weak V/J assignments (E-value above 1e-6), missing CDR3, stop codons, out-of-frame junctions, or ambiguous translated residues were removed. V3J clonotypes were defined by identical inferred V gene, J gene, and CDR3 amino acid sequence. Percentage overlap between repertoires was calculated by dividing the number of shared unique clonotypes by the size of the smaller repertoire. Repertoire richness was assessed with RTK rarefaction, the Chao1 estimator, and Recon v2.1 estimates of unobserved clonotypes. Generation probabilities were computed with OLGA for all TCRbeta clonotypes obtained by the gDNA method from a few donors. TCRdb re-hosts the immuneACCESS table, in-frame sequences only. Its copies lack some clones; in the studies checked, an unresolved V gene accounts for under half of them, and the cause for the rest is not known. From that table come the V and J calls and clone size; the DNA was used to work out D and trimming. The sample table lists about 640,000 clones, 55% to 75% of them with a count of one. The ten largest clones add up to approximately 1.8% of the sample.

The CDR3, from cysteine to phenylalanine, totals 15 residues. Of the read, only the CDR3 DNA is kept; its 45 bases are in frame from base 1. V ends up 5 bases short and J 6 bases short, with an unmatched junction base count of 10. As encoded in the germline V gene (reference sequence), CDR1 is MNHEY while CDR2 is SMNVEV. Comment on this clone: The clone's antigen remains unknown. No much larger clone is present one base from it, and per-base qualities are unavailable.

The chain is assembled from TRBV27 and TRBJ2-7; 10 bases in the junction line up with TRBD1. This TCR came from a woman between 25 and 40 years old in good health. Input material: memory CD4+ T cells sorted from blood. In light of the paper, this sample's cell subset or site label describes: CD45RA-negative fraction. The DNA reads TGTGCCAGCAGTCGATCCGGGACAGGGGTCTTCGAGCAGTACTTC. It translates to CASSRSGTGVFEQYF.